The 27 T cell receptor beta chains below were found in one sample sequenced in a study of T cell responses to AZD1222 COVID-19 vaccine. Sequencing used immunoSEQ multiplex PCR; TCRdb keeps in-frame clones, though not all of them. The sample holds about 120,000 clones, roughly 85% seen once. Here the sequenced sample was peripheral blood, taken on day 0 of AZD1222 vaccination. Receptors originate from an adult in good health.

This clone was detected only a few times. This rearrangement joins TRBV3-1 (or the pseudogene TRBV3-2) to TRBJ1-6; D gene unclear. V dropped 4 bases and J dropped 5 bases, with 9 bases sitting between them. The CDR3 loop spans 14 amino acids. Per germline, CDR1 LGHDT and CDR2 YNNKEL (reference sequence). CDR3 loop: CASSLQNHNSPLHF. As DNA, the CDR3 is TGTGCCAGCAGCCTACAGAATCATAATTCACCCCTCCACTTT.

This clone was recorded a few times. This sequence joins TRBV29-1 and TRBJ1-1; the D gene is possibly TRBD1 (5 bases). The CDR3 has 16 residues. The V gene lost 6 bases and the J gene lost 6 bases, with 26 bases spanning the gap. Germline CDR1 reads SQVTM; CDR2 reads ANQGSEA. The CDR3, as DNA: TGCAGCGTCGCTAGAACGCTGGGGACGGGGGATTCTGAAGCTTTCTTT. This encodes CSVARTLGTGDSEAFF.

The gene calls are TRBV7-2 and TRBJ2-7; TRBD1 matches at 9 bases. Germline V gives CDR1 SGHTA, CDR2 FQGNSA. This CDR3 contains 15 residues. V lost 3 bases and J lost 2; bases outside the gene matches: 5. The CDR3 DNA sequence: TGTGCCAGCAGCTTGGGACAGGGCACTACCTACGAGCAGTACTTC. Protein: CASSLGQGTTYEQYF.

The chain couples TRBV6-5 to TRBJ2-7, with D possibly matching TRBD2 (6 bases). Germline V gene lookup returns CDR1 MNHEY and CDR2 SVGAGI. Trimming took 6 bases from V and 5 from J, leaving 11 bases between them. CDR3 length: 12 amino acids. Here the CDR3 DNA reads TGTGCCAGCAGCCGGGGAGGCCACGAGCAGTACTTC. This gives the protein CASSRGGHEQYF.

The gene calls are TRBV9 and TRBJ1-5; D possibly corresponds to TRBD1 (5 bases). This CDR3 has 15 amino acids. Trimming pared 0 bases from V and 3 bases from J, leaving 10 bases between. CDR1 and CDR2 from the germline V gene are SGDLS and YYNGEE. CDR3 sequence: CASSVGGTVNQPQHF. CDR3 DNA: TGTGCCAGCAGCGTAGGAGGGACGGTCAATCAGCCCCAGCATTTT.

The table lists this clone with a few counts. The V call is TRBV4-1, the J call TRBJ1-2, with D uncertain. Germline CDR1 is MGHRA and CDR2 is YSYEKL. With 2 bases removed from V and 1 base from J, the gap between germline ends came to 5 bases. The CDR3 sequence is 13 residues long. CDR3 in DNA: TGCGCCAGCAGCCAATTATATAACTATGGCTACACCTTC. It codes for CASSQLYNYGYTF.

J is TRBJ1-1 and V is TRBV3-1 (or the pseudogene TRBV3-2), with D hard to call. The germline CDR1 and CDR2 sequences are LGHDT and YNNKEL (reference sequence). Between the trimmed V and J ends, which lost 3 bases and 4 bases, there was a span of 6 bases. The CDR3 sequence is 12 residues long. This CDR3 reads CASSHPSTEAFF. In DNA, the CDR3 is TGTGCCAGCAGCCACCCGAGCACTGAAGCTTTCTTT.

This rearrangement joins TRBV11-2 to TRBJ2-7, with D perhaps TRBD1 (6 bases). V was cut by 6 bases and J by 0 bases, with 18 bases left in between. This CDR3 spans 16 amino acids. CDR1 is SGHAT, CDR2 FQNNGV, per germline. In DNA form, the CDR3 reads TGTGCCAGCAGAATTCTAGGCGACAGGTTCTCCTACGAGCAGTACTTC. Protein sequence: CASRILGDRFSYEQYF.

Here the CDR3 DNA reads TGTGCCAGCAGCCTTGGACTGACCCAAGAGACCCAGTACTTC. This gives the protein CASSLGLTQETQYF. The V call is TRBV3-1 (or the pseudogene TRBV3-2), the J call TRBJ2-5, with D perhaps TRBD2 (5 bases). CDR1 LGHDT and CDR2 YNNKEL come from the germline V gene (reference sequence). This CDR3 has 14 amino acids. Trimming cost V 4 bases and J 1 base, with 10 bases left between them.

The V call is TRBV21-1, the J call TRBJ2-7; no check of the table's D call, TRBD2, against the DNA was made. TRBV21-1 is recorded as a pseudogene. The CDR3 sequence is 10 residues long. The CDR3 nucleotides read TGTGCCAGCAGCATAAGCGCGCAGTACTTC. Translating it yields CASSISAQYF.

This chain uses TRBV3-1 (or the pseudogene TRBV3-2) with TRBJ2-5; D assignment may be TRBD1 or TRBD2 (5 bases each). The V and J ends lost 6 bases and 3 bases respectively, with 14 bases between them. The CDR3 has 14 amino acids. Germline CDR1 is LGHDT and CDR2 is YNNKEL (reference sequence). The CDR3 DNA sequence: TGTGCCAGCAGGCCACCGGGACCGAAAGAGACCCAGTACTTC. Protein: CASRPPGPKETQYF.

Many counts were recorded for this clone. The V call is TRBV2, the J call TRBJ1-2; 8 bases match TRBD1. V shed 9 bases, J shed 4 bases, and the junction held 13 bases outside the gene matches. The CDR3 contains 15 residues. Germline values: CDR1 SNHLY, CDR2 FYNNEI. Here the CDR3 DNA reads TGTGCCAGTGGGGACAGGTCATATATAAGCTATGGCTACACCTTC. Protein product: CASGDRSYISYGYTF.

The V and J genes are TRBV5-4 and TRBJ1-1; a weak D match, TRBD1 (6 bases). Germline loops: CDR1 SGHNT, CDR2 YYREEE (reference sequence). Trimming shortened V by 3 bases and J by 0 bases, and 15 bases separated the two germline ends. The CDR3 is 16 residues long. The CDR3 nucleotides are TGTGCCAGCAGCTGGGGGGCAGTTGGTATGAACACTGAAGCTTTCTTT. It codes for CASSWGAVGMNTEAFF.

The genes are TRBV28 and TRBJ1-1, with D unclear. Trimming removed 5 bases from V and 4 bases from J, with 20 bases in between. Per the germline V gene, CDR1 is MDHEN and CDR2 is SYDVKM. The CDR3 runs to 16 residues. The CDR3 sequence: CASSPSLGGRGTEAFF. CDR3 in DNA: TGTGCCAGCAGTCCATCCCTGGGAGGGCGAGGCACTGAAGCTTTCTTT. Complete variable domain (other parts from reference TRBV28 and TRBJ1-1): DVKVTQSSRYLVKRTGEKVFLECVQDMDHENMFWYRQDPGLGLRLIYFSYDVKMKEKGDIPEGYSVSREKKERFSLILESASTNQTSMYLCASSPSLGGRGTEAFFGQGTRLTVV.

The chain uses TRBV20-1 and TRBJ2-7; the match to TRBD2 covers 9 bases. From germline, CDR1 is DFQATT and CDR2 SNEGSKA (reference sequence). This CDR3 contains 15 residues. The trim removed 3 bases at V and 6 bases at J, leaving 12 bases unmatched. This CDR3 reads CSASRTSEPSGEQYF. CDR3 in DNA: TGCAGTGCTAGTCGGACTAGCGAACCCTCGGGCGAGCAGTACTTC.

This clone was counted between two and nine times. The chain is built from TRBV28 and TRBJ1-1; TRBD1 matches at 9 bases. CDR1 is MDHEN and CDR2 is SYDVKM in the germline V gene. V dropped 6 bases and J dropped 1; count of bases not matched to a gene: 18. The CDR3 is 19 amino acids. The CDR3 protein is CASSLNLQGAARRNTEAFF. The CDR3 DNA sequence: TGTGCCAGCAGCCTTAATTTACAGGGGGCCGCTCGAAGGAACACTGAAGCTTTCTTT. Together with reference TRBV28 and TRBJ1-1, the CDR3 gives the full variable domain: DVKVTQSSRYLVKRTGEKVFLECVQDMDHENMFWYRQDPGLGLRLIYFSYDVKMKEKGDIPEGYSVSREKKERFSLILESASTNQTSMYLCASSLNLQGAARRNTEAFFGQGTRLTVV.

This clone was seen just once. The CDR3 nucleotides are TGTGCCAGCAGCGTAGCCGGGTTTAACACTGAAGCTTTCTTT. Residues: CASSVAGFNTEAFF. V gene TRBV9 combines with J gene TRBJ1-1, with D hard to call. Germline lookup yields CDR1 SGDLS and CDR2 YYNGEE. V lost 0 bases, J lost 2 bases, and 8 bases lay in between. The length of the CDR3 is 14 residues.

The rearrangement links TRBV4-2 to TRBJ2-3, with D tentatively TRBD2 (5 bases). The ends were cut back, 4 bases at V and 2 bases at J, with 13 bases in the middle. CDR3 length: 15 residues. Germline V gene lookup returns CDR1 LGHNA and CDR2 YNFKEQ. The CDR3 nucleotides read TGTGCCAGCAGCCTTAATCCCGGGAACACAGATACGCAGTATTTT. This codes for CASSLNPGNTDTQYF.

The chain uses TRBV6-5 and TRBJ1-2, with TRBD1 matching 7 bases. Germline loops: CDR1 MNHEY, CDR2 SVGAGI. This CDR3 region has 13 residues. The V segment lost 6 bases and the J segment 8 bases; nucleotides outside the gene matches: 9. The DNA for the CDR3 is TGTGCCAGCAGGCAGACAGGGCTGGGCGGCTACACCTTC. This gives the protein CASRQTGLGGYTF.

The rearrangement joins TRBV19 to TRBJ1-3; the D is unclear. Germline V CDR1 and CDR2: LNHDA, SQIVND (reference sequence). CDR3 length: 14 amino acids. V was clipped by 1 base and J by 2 bases, with 6 bases between them. CDR3 nucleotides: TGTGCCAGTAGTATAGGGTCAGCTGGAAACACCATATATTTT. Protein: CASSIGSAGNTIYF.

The CDR3 nucleotides are TGTGCCAGCAGTGGGGACACCTACAATGAGCAGTTCTTC. This translates into CASSGDTYNEQFF. The chain has TRBV12-3 or TRBV12-4 and TRBJ2-1; D is possibly TRBD1 (6 bases). Trimming left V 5 bases short and J 2 bases short, with 7 bases between. This CDR3 is 13 amino acids long.

The chain has TRBV4-1 and TRBJ1-5; D is unresolved. The CDR3 is 15 amino acids. Trimming removed 0 bases at V and 6 bases at J, with 12 bases between. Germline V gene data show CDR1 as MGHRA and CDR2 as YSYEKL. Here the CDR3 reads CASSQDGANPQPQHF. DNA for the CDR3: TGCGCCAGCAGCCAAGATGGAGCGAATCCTCAGCCCCAGCATTTT.

The chain couples TRBV19 to TRBJ1-3, with a possible D match to TRBD1 (5 bases). This CDR3 spans 13 amino acids. The germline V gene encodes CDR1 LNHDA and CDR2 SQIVND (reference sequence). V was shortened by 8 bases and J by 4 bases, with 12 bases between the two germline ends. The CDR3: CASDPGSGNTIYF. DNA of the CDR3: TGTGCCAGTGATCCAGGGTCCGGAAACACCATATATTTT.

This rearrangement joins TRBV2 to TRBJ2-3; weak D call: TRBD1 (6 bases). CDR1 and CDR2 (germline): SNHLY, FYNNEI. The V end lost 1 base, the J end lost 9 bases, and 17 bases lay between the germline ends. CDR3 length equals 15 residues. CDR3 sequence: CASSEEGPRRGTQYF. CDR3 nucleotide sequence: TGTGCCAGCAGTGAAGAGGGACCTCGAAGGGGGACGCAGTATTTT.

The chain employs TRBV15 and TRBJ1-4; D possibly corresponds to TRBD1 (6 bases). V was trimmed by 0 bases and J by 14 bases, leaving 19 bases between them. The V gene's germline CDR1 is LNHNV and CDR2 YYDKDF (reference sequence). The CDR3 has 15 amino acids. The CDR3 region has the DNA TGTGCCACCAGCAGAGATCAGGACCTAACAAGGGGGCTGTTTTTT. Its translation: CATSRDQDLTRGLFF.

The chain links TRBV6-5 to TRBJ1-2, with 7 bases matching TRBD1. V shed 8 bases and J 4 bases; nucleotides not matched to a gene: 10. The length of the CDR3 is 14 residues. Per germline, CDR1 MNHEY and CDR2 SVGAGI. For the CDR3, the DNA is TGTGCCAGCGGCCGGCAGGGGGGATTCTATGGCTACACCTTC. Translation: CASGRQGGFYGYTF.

V is TRBV20-1 and J is TRBJ2-5, with 11 bases lining up with TRBD2. This CDR3 is 15 amino acids long. Trimming took 3 bases from V and 8 from J; bases not matched to a gene: 11. Germline V lookup: CDR1 DFQATT, CDR2 SNEGSKA (reference sequence). CDR3 in DNA: TGCAGTGCTAGTGCTAGCGGGGGGACCCTAGGAACCCAGTACTTC. Residues: CSASASGGTLGTQYF.